This TCR beta chain comes out of a study of cytomegalovirus exposure and HLA in healthy donors. This table comes from immunoSEQ multiplex PCR, and its TCRdb copy is limited to in-frame clones, with some not included. The data hold 120,000 or so clones, with roughly nine tenths observed a single time. Trimming took 0 bases from V and 5 from J, leaving 5 bases between them. CDR1 is PRHDT, CDR2 FYEKMQ, per germline (reference sequence). CDR3 length equals 13 residues. Source material: PBMCs. The chain couples TRBV13 to TRBJ1-5; TRBD1 might be the D (5 bases). This TCR was recovered from a woman younger than 30 in good health and CMV-seronegative. In DNA form, the CDR3 reads TGTGCCAGCAGCTTAGGAGGGGATCAGCCCCAGCATTTT. Amino acids: CASSLGGDQPQHF.